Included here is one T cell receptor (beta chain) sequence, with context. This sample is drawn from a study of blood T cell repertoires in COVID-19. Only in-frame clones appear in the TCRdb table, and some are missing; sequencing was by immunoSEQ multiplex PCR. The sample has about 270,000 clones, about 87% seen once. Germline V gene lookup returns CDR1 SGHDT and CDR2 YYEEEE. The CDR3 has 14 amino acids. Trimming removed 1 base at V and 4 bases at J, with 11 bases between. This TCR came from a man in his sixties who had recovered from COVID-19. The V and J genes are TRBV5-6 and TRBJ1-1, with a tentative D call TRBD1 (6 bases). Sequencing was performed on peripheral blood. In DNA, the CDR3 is TGTGCCAGCAGCTTGCCGGGGGGCGGCACTGAAGCTTTCTTT. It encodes CASSLPGGGTEAFF.